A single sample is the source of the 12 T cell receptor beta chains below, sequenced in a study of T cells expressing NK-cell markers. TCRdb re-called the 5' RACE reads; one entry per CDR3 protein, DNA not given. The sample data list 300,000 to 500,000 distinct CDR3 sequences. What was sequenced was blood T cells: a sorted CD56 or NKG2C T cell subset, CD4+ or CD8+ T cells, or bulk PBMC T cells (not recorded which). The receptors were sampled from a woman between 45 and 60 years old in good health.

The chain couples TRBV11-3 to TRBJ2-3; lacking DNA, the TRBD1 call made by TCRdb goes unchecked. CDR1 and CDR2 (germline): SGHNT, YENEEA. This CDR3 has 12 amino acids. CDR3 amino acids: CASSWGGNTQYF.

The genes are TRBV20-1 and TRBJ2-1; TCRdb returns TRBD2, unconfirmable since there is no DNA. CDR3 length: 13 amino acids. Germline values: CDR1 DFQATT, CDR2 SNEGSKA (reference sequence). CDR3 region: CSAIDGRKIEQFF.

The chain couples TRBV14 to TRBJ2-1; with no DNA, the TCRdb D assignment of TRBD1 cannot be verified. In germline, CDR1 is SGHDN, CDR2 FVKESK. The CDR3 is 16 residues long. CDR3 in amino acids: CASSRRGTLSPNEQFF.

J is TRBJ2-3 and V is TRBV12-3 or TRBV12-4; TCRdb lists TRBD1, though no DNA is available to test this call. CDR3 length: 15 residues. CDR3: CASRNNRGGDDTQYF.

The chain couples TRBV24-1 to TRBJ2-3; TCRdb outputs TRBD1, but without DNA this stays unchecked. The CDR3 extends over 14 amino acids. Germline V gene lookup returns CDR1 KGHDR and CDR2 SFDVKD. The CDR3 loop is CATQGRGSTDTQYF.

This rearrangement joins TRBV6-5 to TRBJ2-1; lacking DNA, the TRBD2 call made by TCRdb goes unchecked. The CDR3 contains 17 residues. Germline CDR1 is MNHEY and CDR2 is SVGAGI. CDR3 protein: CASNLPPSGRAVDEQFF.

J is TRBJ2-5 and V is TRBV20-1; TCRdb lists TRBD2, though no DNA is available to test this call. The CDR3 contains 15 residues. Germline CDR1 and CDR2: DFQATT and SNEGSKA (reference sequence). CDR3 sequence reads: CSARSFTSGIETQYF.

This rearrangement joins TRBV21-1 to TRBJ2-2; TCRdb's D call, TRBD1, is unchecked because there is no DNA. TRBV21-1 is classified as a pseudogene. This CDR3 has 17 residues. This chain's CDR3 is CASTDPHPRGRTGELFF.

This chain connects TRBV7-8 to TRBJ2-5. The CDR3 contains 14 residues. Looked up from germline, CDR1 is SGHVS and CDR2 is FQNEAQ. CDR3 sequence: CASWSTAYQETQYF.

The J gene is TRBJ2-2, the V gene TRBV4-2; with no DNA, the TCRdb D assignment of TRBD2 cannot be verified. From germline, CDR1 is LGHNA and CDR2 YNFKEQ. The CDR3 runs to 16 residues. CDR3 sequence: CASSQGLAGEAGELFF.

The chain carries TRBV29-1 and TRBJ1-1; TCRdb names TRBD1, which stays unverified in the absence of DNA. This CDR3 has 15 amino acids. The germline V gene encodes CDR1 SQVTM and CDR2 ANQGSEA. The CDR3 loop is CSVEDPSGGGTEAFF.

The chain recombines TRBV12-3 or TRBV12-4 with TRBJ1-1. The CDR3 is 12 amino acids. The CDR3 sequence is CASSRVKAEAFF.